This TCR beta chain was obtained from a study of cytomegalovirus exposure and HLA in healthy donors. Study conclusions and caveats: TCR beta chains numbering more than 150 were designated cytomegalovirus-associated.

Germline trimming cut 6 bases from V and 3 bases from J; bases unmatched to any gene: 5. Per germline, CDR1 SGHVS and CDR2 FNYEAQ. The CDR3 is made up of 14 amino acids. This clone showed up just a few times. What it binds is not known. The PCR made use of 60 Vbeta and 13 Jbeta primers. Data came from immunoSEQ multiplex PCR; TCRdb stores just in-frame clones and leaves some out. This table holds roughly 120,000 clones, approximately 8% found once. This sequence joins TRBV7-6 and TRBJ2-1, with TRBD2 matching over 7 bases. The source material was PBMCs. This receptor was obtained from a woman aged 40 to 49 in good health and CMV-seropositive. CDR3 residues: CASSPTGGYNEQFF. CDR3 nucleotides: TGTGCCAGCAGTCCTACGGGGGGCTACAATGAGCAGTTCTTC.